The text below deals with one T cell receptor (beta chain). Its specificity is unknown. The protocol was immunoSEQ multiplex PCR, while the TCRdb copy is restricted to in-frame clones and leaves out a portion. The top ten hold roughly 2.2% of the sample, which has about 110,000 clones, 88% seen once. A roughly 120-subject validation cohort, separate from the approximately 670-subject first cohort, supplied the donors. The data were taken from a study of cytomegalovirus exposure and HLA in healthy donors. Study results and limitations: Generally TCR sequences proved uncommon, though certain public TCRs appeared in numerous donors. Researchers counted around 160 TCR beta chains as cytomegalovirus-associated.

The length of the CDR3 is 16 residues. CDR1 is SEHNR, CDR2 FQNEAQ, per germline (reference sequence). Trimming removed 4 bases from V and 6 bases from J; junction bases left unmatched: 12. The J gene is TRBJ2-7, the V gene TRBV7-9, with 10 bases that match TRBD1. The sequenced material came from PBMCs. The receptor's source is a woman under 30 in good health and CMV-seronegative. CDR3 sequence reads: CASSSSPGQGIGEQYF. For the CDR3, the DNA is TGTGCCAGCAGCTCGAGTCCGGGACAGGGGATCGGCGAGCAGTACTTC.